This T cell receptor (beta chain) was recorded in a study of blood T cells in healthy people across ages. Next came a second PCR, run for about 7 to 12 cycles, which used a sample-barcoded 5' primer along with a J-beta primer mix. TCRdb re-derived calls from the 5' RACE reads in MiXCR, one entry per CDR3 protein. The sample consists of about 1.1 million distinct CDR3 sequences, roughly two fifths of them appearing once. From germline, CDR1 is MNHEY and CDR2 SVGEGT. The CDR3 consists of 17 residues. With 0 bases clipped from V and 8 bases from J, the junction kept 15 bases outside the gene matches. This TCR was recovered from a man younger than 35 in good health. The rearrangement uses TRBV6-2 or TRBV6-3 and TRBJ1-2; 7 bases line up with TRBD1. The sequenced sample was blood. CDR3 nucleotide sequence: TGTGCCAGCAGTTACTCGATGACAGGGAGGTTCTTCAGAGGCTACACCTTC. It is translated as CASSYSMTGRFFRGYTF.